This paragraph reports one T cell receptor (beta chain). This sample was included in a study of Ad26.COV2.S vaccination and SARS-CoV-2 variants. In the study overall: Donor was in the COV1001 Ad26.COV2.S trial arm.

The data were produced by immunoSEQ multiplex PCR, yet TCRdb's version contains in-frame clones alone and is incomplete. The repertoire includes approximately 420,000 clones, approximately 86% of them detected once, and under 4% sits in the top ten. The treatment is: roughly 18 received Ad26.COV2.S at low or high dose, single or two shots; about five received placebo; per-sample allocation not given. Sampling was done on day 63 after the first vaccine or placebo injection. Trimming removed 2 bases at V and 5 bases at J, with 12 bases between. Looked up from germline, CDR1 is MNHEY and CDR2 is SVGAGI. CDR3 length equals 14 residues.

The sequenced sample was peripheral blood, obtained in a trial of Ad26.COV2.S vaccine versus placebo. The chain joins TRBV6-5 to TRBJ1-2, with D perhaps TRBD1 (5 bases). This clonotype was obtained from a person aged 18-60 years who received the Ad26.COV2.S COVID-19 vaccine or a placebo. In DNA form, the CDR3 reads TGTGCCAGCAGTTACGGGGGAAACGGGTATGGCTACACCTTC. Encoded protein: CASSYGGNGYGYTF.